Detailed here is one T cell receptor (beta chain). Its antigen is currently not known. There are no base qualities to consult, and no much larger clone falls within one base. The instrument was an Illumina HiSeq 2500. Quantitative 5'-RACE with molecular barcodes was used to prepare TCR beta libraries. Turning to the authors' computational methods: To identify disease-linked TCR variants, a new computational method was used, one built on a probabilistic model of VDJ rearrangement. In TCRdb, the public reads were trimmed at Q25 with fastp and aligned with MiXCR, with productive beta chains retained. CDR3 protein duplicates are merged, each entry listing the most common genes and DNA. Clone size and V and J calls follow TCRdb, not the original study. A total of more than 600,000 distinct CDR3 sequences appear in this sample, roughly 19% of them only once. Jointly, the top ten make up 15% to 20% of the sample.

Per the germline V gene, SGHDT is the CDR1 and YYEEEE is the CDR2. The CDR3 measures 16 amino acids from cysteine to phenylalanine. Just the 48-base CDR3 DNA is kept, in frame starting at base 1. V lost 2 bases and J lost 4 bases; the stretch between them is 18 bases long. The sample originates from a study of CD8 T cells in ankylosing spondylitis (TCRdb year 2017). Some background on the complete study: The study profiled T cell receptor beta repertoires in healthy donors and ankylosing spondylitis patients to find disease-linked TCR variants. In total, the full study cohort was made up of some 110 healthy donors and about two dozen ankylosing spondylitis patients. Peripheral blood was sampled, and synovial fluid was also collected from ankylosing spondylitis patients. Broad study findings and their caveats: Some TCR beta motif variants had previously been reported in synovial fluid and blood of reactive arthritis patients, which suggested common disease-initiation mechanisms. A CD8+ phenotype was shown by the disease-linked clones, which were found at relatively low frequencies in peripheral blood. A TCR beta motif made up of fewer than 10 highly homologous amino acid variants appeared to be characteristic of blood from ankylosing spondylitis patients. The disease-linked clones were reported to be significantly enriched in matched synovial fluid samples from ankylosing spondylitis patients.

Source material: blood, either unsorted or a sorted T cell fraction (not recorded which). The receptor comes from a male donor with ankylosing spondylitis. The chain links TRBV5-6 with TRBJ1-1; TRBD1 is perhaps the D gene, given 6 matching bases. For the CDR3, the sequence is CASSFYGGRSVTEAFF. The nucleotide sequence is TGTGCCAGCAGCTTTTACGGGGGCCGCTCGGTCACTGAAGCTTTCTTT.